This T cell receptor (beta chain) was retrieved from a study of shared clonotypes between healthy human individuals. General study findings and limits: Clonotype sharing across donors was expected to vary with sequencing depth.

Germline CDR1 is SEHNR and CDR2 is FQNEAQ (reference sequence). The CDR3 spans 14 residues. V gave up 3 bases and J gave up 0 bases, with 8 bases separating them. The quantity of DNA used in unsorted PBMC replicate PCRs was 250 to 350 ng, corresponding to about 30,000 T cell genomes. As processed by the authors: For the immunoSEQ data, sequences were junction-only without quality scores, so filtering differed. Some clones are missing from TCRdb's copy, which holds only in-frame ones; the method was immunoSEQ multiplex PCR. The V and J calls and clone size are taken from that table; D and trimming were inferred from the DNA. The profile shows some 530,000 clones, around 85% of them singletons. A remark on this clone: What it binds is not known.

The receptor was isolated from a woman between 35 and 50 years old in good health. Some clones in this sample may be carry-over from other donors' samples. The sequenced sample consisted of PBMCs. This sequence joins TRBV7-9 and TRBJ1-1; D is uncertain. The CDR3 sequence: CASSFYSMNTEAFF. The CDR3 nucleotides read TGTGCCAGCAGCTTCTACAGCATGAACACTGAAGCTTTCTTT.